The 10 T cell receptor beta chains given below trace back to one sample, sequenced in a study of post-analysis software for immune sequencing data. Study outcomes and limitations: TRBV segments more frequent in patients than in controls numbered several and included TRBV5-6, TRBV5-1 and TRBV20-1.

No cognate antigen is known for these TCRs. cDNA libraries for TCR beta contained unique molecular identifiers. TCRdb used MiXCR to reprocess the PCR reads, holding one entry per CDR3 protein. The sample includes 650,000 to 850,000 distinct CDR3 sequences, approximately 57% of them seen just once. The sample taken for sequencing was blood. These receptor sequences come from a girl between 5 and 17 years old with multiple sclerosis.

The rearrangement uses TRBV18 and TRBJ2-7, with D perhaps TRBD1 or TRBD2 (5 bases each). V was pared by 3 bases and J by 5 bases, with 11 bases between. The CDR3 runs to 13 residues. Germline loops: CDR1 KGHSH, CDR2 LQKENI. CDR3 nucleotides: TGTGCCAGCTCACCCGAATGGGGGAACGAGCAGTACTTC. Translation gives CASSPEWGNEQYF. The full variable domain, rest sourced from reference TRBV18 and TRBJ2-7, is NAGVMQNPRHLVRRRGQEARLRCSPMKGHSHVYWYRQLPEEGLKFMVYLQKENIIDESGMPKERFSAEFPKEGPSILRIQQVVRGDSAAYFCASSPEWGNEQYFGPGTRLTVT.

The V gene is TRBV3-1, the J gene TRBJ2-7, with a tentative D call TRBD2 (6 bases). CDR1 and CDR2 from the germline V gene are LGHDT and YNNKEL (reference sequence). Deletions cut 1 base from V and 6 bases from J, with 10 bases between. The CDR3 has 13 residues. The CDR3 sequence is CASSQGGGREQYF. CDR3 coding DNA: TGTGCCAGCAGCCAAGGGGGAGGTCGCGAGCAGTACTTC.

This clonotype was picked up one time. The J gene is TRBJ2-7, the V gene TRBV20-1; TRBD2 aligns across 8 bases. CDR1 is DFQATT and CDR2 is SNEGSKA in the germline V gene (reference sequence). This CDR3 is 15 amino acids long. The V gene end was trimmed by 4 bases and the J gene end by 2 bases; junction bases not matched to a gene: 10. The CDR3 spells CSAMAVAGITYEQYF. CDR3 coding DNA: TGCAGTGCTATGGCTGTAGCGGGGATTACCTACGAGCAGTACTTC.

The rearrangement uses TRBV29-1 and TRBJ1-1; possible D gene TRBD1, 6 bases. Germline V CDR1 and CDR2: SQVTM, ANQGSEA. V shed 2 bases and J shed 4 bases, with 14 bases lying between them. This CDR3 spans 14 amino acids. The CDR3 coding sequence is TGCAGCGTTGAATTGAGGGGGGAGGTCACTGAAGCTTTCTTT. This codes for CSVELRGEVTEAFF.

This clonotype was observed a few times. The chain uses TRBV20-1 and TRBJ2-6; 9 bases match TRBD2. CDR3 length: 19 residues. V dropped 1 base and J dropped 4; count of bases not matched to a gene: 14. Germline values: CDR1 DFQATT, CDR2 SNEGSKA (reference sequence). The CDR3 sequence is CSARGLAGSPSTGANVLTF. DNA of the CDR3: TGCAGTGCTAGAGGCCTAGCGGGATCACCCTCGACCGGGGCCAACGTCCTGACTTTC.

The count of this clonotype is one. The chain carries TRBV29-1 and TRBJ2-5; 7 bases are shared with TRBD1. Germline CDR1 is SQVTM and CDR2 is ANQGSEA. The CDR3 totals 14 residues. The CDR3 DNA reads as TGCGGCGCCAAAGGGGGCCTGGGCGCAGAGACCCAGTACTTC. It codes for CGAKGGLGAETQYF.

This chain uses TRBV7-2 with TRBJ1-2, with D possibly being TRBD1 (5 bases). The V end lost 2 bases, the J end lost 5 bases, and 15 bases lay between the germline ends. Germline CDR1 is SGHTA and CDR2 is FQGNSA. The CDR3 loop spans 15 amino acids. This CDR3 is CASSLKGQGGYGYTF. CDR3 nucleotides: TGTGCCAGCAGCTTAAAAGGGCAGGGAGGGTATGGCTACACCTTC. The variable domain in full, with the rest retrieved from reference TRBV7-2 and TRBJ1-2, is GAGVSQSPSNKVTEKGKDVELRCDPISGHTALYWYRQSLGQGLEFLIYFQGNSAPDKSGLPSDRFSAERTGGSVSTLTIQRTQQEDSAVYLCASSLKGQGGYGYTFGSGTRLTVV.

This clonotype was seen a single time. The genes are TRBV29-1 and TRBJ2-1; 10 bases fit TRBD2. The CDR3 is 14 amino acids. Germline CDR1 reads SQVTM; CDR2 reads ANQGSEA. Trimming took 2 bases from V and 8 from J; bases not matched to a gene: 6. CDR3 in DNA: TGCAGCGTTGAACGTCTAGCGGGAGCGGATGAGCAGTTCTTC. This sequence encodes CSVERLAGADEQFF.

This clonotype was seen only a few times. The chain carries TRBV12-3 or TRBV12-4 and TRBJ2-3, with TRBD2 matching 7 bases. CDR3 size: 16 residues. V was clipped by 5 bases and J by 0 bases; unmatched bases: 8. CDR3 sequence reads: CASSPSLGGSTDTQYF. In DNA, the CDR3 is TGTGCCAGCAGTCCTTCTTTGGGGGGGAGCACAGATACGCAGTATTTT.

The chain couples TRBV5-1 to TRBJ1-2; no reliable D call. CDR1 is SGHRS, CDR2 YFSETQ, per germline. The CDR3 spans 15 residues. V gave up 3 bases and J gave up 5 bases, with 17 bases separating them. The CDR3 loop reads CASSSSHYTDYGYTF. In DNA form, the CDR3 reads TGCGCCAGCAGCTCCTCACACTATACTGATTATGGCTACACCTTC.